The sequence of this T cell receptor (beta chain) was determined in a study of neoadjuvant anti-PD-1 for oral cavity cancer. In germline, CDR1 is MNHEY, CDR2 SVGAGI. V was shortened by 5 bases and J by 8 bases, with 16 bases between the two germline ends. This CDR3 contains 15 residues. Profiling relied on immunoSEQ multiplex PCR, and the TCRdb table lists in-frame clones only, not all of them. The data hold about 72,000 clones, with around four fifths observed a single time. The input for sequencing was PBMCs, taken before nivolumab (anti-PD-1) treatment. This receptor was taken from a person aged 40 to 85 with oral cavity squamous cell carcinoma. This rearrangement joins TRBV6-5 to TRBJ1-6; no clear D gene. CDR3 region: CASSASIYLDSPLHF. The CDR3 nucleotides are TGTGCCAGCAGTGCATCCATATATCTAGATTCACCCCTCCACTTT.